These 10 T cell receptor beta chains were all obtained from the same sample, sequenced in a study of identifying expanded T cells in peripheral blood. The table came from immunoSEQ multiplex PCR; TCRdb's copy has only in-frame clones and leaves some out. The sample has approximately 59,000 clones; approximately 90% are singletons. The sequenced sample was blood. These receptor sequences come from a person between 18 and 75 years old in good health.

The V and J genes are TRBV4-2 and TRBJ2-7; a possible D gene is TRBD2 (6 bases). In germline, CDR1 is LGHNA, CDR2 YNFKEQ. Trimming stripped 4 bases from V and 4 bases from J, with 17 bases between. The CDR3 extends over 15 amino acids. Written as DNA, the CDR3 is TGTGCCAGCAGCCTCCTATCGGGACTCAATTACGAGCAGTACTTC. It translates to CASSLLSGLNYEQYF.

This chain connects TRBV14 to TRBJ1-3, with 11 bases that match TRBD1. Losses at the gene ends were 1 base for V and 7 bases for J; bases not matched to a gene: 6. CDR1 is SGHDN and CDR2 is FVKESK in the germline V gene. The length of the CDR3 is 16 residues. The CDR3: CASSQVGQGARNTIYF. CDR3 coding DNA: TGTGCCAGCAGCCAAGTAGGACAGGGGGCGCGTAACACCATATATTTT.

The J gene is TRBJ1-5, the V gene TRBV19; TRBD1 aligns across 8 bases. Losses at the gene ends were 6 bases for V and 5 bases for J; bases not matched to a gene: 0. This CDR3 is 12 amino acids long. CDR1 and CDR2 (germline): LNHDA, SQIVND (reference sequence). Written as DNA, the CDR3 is TGTGCCAGTAGACAGGGGGATCAGCCCCAGCATTTT. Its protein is CASRQGDQPQHF. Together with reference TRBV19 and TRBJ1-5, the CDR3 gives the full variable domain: DGGITQSPKYLFRKEGQNVTLSCEQNLNHDAMYWYRQDPGQGLRLIYYSQIVNDFQKGDIAEGYSVSREKKESFPLTVTSAQKNPTAFYLCASRQGDQPQHFGDGTRLSIL.

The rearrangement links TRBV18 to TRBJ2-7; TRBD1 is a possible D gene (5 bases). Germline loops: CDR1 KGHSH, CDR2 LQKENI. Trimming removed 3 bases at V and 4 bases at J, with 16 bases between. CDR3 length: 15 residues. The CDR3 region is CASSPKPGYRYEQYF. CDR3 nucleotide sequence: TGTGCCAGCTCACCCAAACCAGGGTATAGGTACGAGCAGTACTTC.

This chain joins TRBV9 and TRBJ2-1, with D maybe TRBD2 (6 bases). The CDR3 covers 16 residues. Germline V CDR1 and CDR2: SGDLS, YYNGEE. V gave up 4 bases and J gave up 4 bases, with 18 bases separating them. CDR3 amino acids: CASSPELGGLYNEQFF. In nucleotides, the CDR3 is TGTGCCAGCAGCCCTGAATTAGGAGGGTTGTACAATGAGCAGTTCTTC.

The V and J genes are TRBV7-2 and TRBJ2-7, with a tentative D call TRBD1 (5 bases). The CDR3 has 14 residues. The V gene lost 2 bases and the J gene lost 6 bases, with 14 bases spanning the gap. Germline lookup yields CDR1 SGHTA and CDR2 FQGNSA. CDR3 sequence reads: CASSLRGAGSEQYF. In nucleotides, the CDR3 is TGTGCCAGCAGCTTAAGGGGTGCTGGGTCCGAGCAGTACTTC.

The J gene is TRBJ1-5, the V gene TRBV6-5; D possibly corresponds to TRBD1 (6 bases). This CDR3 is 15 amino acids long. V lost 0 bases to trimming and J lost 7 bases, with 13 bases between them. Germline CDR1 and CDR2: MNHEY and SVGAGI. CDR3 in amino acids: CASSYSQGPGQPQHF. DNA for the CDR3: TGTGCCAGCAGTTACTCGCAGGGGCCGGGGCAGCCCCAGCATTTT.

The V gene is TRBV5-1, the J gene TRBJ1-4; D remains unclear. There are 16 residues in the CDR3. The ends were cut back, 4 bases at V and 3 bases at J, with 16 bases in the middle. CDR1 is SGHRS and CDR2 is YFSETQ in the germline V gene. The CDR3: CASSGKPQDANEKLFF. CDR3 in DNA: TGCGCCAGCAGCGGGAAACCGCAGGATGCTAATGAAAAACTGTTTTTT.

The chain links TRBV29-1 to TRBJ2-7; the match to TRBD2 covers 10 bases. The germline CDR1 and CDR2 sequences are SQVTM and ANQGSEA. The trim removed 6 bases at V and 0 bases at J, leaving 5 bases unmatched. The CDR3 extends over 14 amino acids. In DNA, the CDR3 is TGCAGCGTCCCTTCTAGCGGGAGCTCCTACGAGCAGTACTTC. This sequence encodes CSVPSSGSSYEQYF.

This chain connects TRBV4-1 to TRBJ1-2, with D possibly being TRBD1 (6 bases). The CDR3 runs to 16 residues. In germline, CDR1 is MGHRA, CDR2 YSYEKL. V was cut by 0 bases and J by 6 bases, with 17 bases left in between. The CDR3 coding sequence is TGCGCCAGCAGCCAAGATAGATTGGGGGGCGGAAATGGCTACACCTTC. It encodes CASSQDRLGGGNGYTF.